The source of this T cell receptor (beta chain) is a study of cytomegalovirus exposure and HLA in healthy donors. Findings of the study overall: Available immune exposure information was restricted to CMV serostatus only.

Concerning this clone itself: The antigen is undetermined.

V was shortened by 0 bases and J by 7 bases, with 11 bases between the two germline ends. This CDR3 has 14 residues. Germline V gene lookup returns CDR1 SGHKS and CDR2 YYEKEE (reference sequence). A multiplex PCR was run with 60 Vbeta primers and 13 Jbeta primers. Clones were read by immunoSEQ multiplex PCR, and TCRdb kept only the in-frame ones, dropping some. Of around 200,000 clones in the sample, less than 80% were seen once. The genes are TRBV5-5 and TRBJ1-5; D is possibly TRBD1 (6 bases). The clonotype comes from a young woman in good health and CMV-seropositive. Sequences were obtained from PBMCs. The CDR3 loop reads CASSLVVGGQPQHF. As DNA, the CDR3 is TGTGCCAGCAGCTTGGTGGTAGGGGGACAGCCCCAGCATTTT.